This is a list of T cell receptor beta chains from one sample in a study of Ad26.COV2.S vaccination and SARS-CoV-2 variants. Sequenced by immunoSEQ multiplex PCR; TCRdb stores in-frame clones only, minus some. The table includes 250,000 or so clones, roughly 87% detected once. Sequences were derived from peripheral blood, sampled in a trial of Ad26.COV2.S vaccine versus placebo. These receptors originate from a person between 18 and 65 years old who received the Ad26.COV2.S COVID-19 vaccine or a placebo. Each CDR3 is given with its conserved first and last residue. A D gene is named only where the DNA matches it firmly. Some rows mark clone size as missing; the rest say once, few, many or name a class of expanded clone.

d_call: -
v_call: TRBV7-2
j_call: TRBJ1-2
clone_size: -
cdr3_nt: TGTGCCAGCAGCTTAACCCAGGGTGGTAACTATGGCTACACCTTC
cdr3_aa: CASSLTQGGNYGYTF

d_call: TRBD2
v_call: TRBV29-1
j_call: TRBJ2-1
clone_size: -
cdr3_nt: TGCAGCGTCCGACTAGCGGACCTATACAATGAGCAGTTCTTC
cdr3_aa: CSVRLADLYNEQFF

d_call: -
v_call: TRBV27
j_call: TRBJ2-6
clone_size: -
cdr3_nt: TGTGCCAGCAGATCAGAACAACCCTCTGGGGCCAACGTCCTGACTTTC
cdr3_aa: CASRSEQPSGANVLTF

d_call: -
v_call: TRBV11-2
j_call: TRBJ2-1
clone_size: -
cdr3_nt: TGTGCCAGCAGCCTGGGGGGTTCCTACAATGAGCAGTTCTTC
cdr3_aa: CASSLGGSYNEQFF

d_call: TRBD2
v_call: TRBV6-6
j_call: TRBJ2-5
clone_size: -
cdr3_nt: TGTGCCAGCAGTCCGGGAGGGGTATTGGAGACCCAGTACTTC
cdr3_aa: CASSPGGVLETQYF

d_call: -
v_call: TRBV25-1
j_call: TRBJ1-4
clone_size: -
cdr3_nt: TGTGCCAGCAGTGAATTGGCAACTAATGAAAAACTGTTTTTT
cdr3_aa: CASSELATNEKLFF

d_call: TRBD2
v_call: TRBV6-2/TRBV6-3
j_call: TRBJ2-5
clone_size: -
cdr3_nt: TGTGCCAGCAGCTCCGGGACTAGCGTAGAGACCCAGTACTTC
cdr3_aa: CASSSGTSVETQYF

d_call: -
v_call: TRBV24-1
j_call: TRBJ1-5
clone_size: -
cdr3_nt: TGTGCCACCAGTGATCTCAATCAGCCCCAGCATTTT
cdr3_aa: CATSDLNQPQHF

d_call: TRBD2
v_call: TRBV5-4
j_call: TRBJ2-7
clone_size: -
cdr3_nt: TGTGCCAGCAGCTTGGTTGCTAGCGGGGCCTCCTACGAGCAGTACTTC
cdr3_aa: CASSLVASGASYEQYF

d_call: -
v_call: TRBV30
j_call: TRBJ1-1
clone_size: once
cdr3_nt: TGTGCCTGGAGTGGGTTACTGGGGGGAACTGAAGCTTTCTTT
cdr3_aa: CAWSGLLGGTEAFF

d_call: TRBD1
v_call: TRBV6-5
j_call: TRBJ1-4
clone_size: -
cdr3_nt: TGTGCCAGCAGATTGGACAGGGTATATGAAAAACTGTTTTTT
cdr3_aa: CASRLDRVYEKLFF

d_call: -
v_call: TRBV6-1
j_call: TRBJ2-2
clone_size: -
cdr3_nt: TGTGCCAGCAGTGAACCCGGGGGCACCGGGGAGCTGTTTTTT
cdr3_aa: CASSEPGGTGELFF

d_call: TRBD1
v_call: TRBV5-1
j_call: TRBJ1-2
clone_size: once
cdr3_nt: TGCGCCAGCACCTTGGTCACAGGGGGTCACTATGGCTACACCTTC
cdr3_aa: CASTLVTGGHYGYTF

d_call: TRBD1
v_call: TRBV19
j_call: TRBJ2-1
clone_size: once
cdr3_nt: TGTGCCAGTAGTGGACAGGGGAAGAATGTCTATGAGCAGTTCTTC
cdr3_aa: CASSGQGKNVYEQFF

d_call: -
v_call: TRBV13
j_call: TRBJ1-5
clone_size: -
cdr3_nt: TGTGCCAGCAGCTTAAGGGGGGTGGGCAATCAGCCCCAGCATTTT
cdr3_aa: CASSLRGVGNQPQHF

d_call: -
v_call: TRBV4-2
j_call: TRBJ1-4
clone_size: -
cdr3_nt: TGTGCCAGCAGCCAAGACGGTGGAAAACTGTTTTTT
cdr3_aa: CASSQDGGKLFF

d_call: TRBD1
v_call: TRBV6-2/TRBV6-3
j_call: TRBJ1-5
clone_size: -
cdr3_nt: TGTGCCAGCAGTTACTCGATTAGAACAGGGGATCAGCCCCAGCATTTT
cdr3_aa: CASSYSIRTGDQPQHF

d_call: -
v_call: TRBV10-3
j_call: TRBJ2-1
clone_size: -
cdr3_nt: TGTGCCATCGGGGGCTATAGCTATGAGCAGTTCTTC
cdr3_aa: CAIGGYSYEQFF

d_call: TRBD1
v_call: TRBV30
j_call: TRBJ1-2
clone_size: -
cdr3_nt: TGTGCCTGGAACCCGGGACAGGGGAGTCGGGGCTACACCTTC
cdr3_aa: CAWNPGQGSRGYTF

d_call: TRBD1
v_call: TRBV3-1/TRBV3-2
j_call: TRBJ2-5
clone_size: -
cdr3_nt: TGTGCCACGGTTGGGACAGGGAAAGAGACCCAGTACTTC
cdr3_aa: CATVGTGKETQYF

d_call: -
v_call: TRBV5-4
j_call: TRBJ1-3
clone_size: -
cdr3_nt: TGTGCCAGCAGCTTGCTAACAGCGAACACCATATATTTT
cdr3_aa: CASSLLTANTIYF

d_call: TRBD1
v_call: TRBV6-2/TRBV6-3
j_call: TRBJ1-2
clone_size: -
cdr3_nt: TGTGCCAGCAGTTACCCTTACAGGGGGCGCAGCTATGGCTACACCTTC
cdr3_aa: CASSYPYRGRSYGYTF

d_call: -
v_call: TRBV2
j_call: TRBJ2-3
clone_size: -
cdr3_nt: TGTGCCAGCAGCCCACAGTCTTCCACAGATACGCAGTATTTT
cdr3_aa: CASSPQSSTDTQYF

d_call: TRBD1
v_call: TRBV4-3
j_call: TRBJ2-5
clone_size: -
cdr3_nt: TGCGCCAGCAGCCCCGAAAGGACAGGGGGCGATGAGACCCAGTACTTC
cdr3_aa: CASSPERTGGDETQYF

d_call: -
v_call: TRBV20-1
j_call: TRBJ1-2
clone_size: -
cdr3_nt: TGCAGTGCTAGTGACAGAGCGCTTAACTATGGCTACACCTTC
cdr3_aa: CSASDRALNYGYTF

d_call: -
v_call: TRBV11-3
j_call: TRBJ2-2
clone_size: -
cdr3_nt: TGTGCCAGCAGCCCGACGGGGATCAACACCGGGGAGCTGTTTTTT
cdr3_aa: CASSPTGINTGELFF

d_call: TRBD1
v_call: TRBV19
j_call: TRBJ1-5
clone_size: -
cdr3_nt: TGTGCCAGTAGTATCACAGGGGGCAATCAGCCCCAGCATTTT
cdr3_aa: CASSITGGNQPQHF

d_call: TRBD1
v_call: TRBV29-1
j_call: TRBJ2-7
clone_size: -
cdr3_nt: TGCAGCGTGACAGGGGCTTACTACGAGCAGTACTTC
cdr3_aa: CSVTGAYYEQYF

d_call: -
v_call: TRBV28
j_call: TRBJ1-2
clone_size: -
cdr3_nt: TGTGCCAGCAGTTTGGCAGGGGACAACTATGGCTACACCTTC
cdr3_aa: CASSLAGDNYGYTF

d_call: -
v_call: TRBV19
j_call: TRBJ1-5
clone_size: -
cdr3_nt: TGTGCCAGTAGCGCCTGGGGGAGGGGCAATCAGCCCCAGCATTTT
cdr3_aa: CASSAWGRGNQPQHF

d_call: -
v_call: TRBV7-9
j_call: TRBJ2-7
clone_size: -
cdr3_nt: TGTGCCAGCAGCTTAGGCGGGTACGGCGAGCAGTACTTC
cdr3_aa: CASSLGGYGEQYF

d_call: TRBD1
v_call: TRBV5-1
j_call: TRBJ1-4
clone_size: -
cdr3_nt: TGCGCCAGCAGCCGTGGACAGGGAGGGAATGAAAAACTGTTTTTT
cdr3_aa: CASSRGQGGNEKLFF

d_call: -
v_call: TRBV6-8
j_call: TRBJ2-7
clone_size: -
cdr3_nt: TGTGCCACCCTCGGAGTGGCCAGGGTGGATAGCAGGCAGTACTTC
cdr3_aa: CATLGVARVDSRQYF

d_call: -
v_call: TRBV6-5
j_call: TRBJ1-4
clone_size: -
cdr3_nt: TGTGCCAGCACGACGGGGCCAACTAGTGAAAAACTGTTTTTT
cdr3_aa: CASTTGPTSEKLFF

d_call: -
v_call: TRBV7-8
j_call: TRBJ2-7
clone_size: -
cdr3_nt: TGTGCCAGCAGCTCCCTAGAGGGTGGCGAGCAGTACTTC
cdr3_aa: CASSSLEGGEQYF

d_call: TRBD1
v_call: TRBV3-1/TRBV3-2
j_call: TRBJ1-2
clone_size: once
cdr3_nt: TGTGCCAGCAGTCGGGACAGGGAGATGAATAATGGCTACACCTTC
cdr3_aa: CASSRDREMNNGYTF

d_call: -
v_call: TRBV5-4
j_call: TRBJ1-2
clone_size: once
cdr3_nt: TGTGCCAGCAGCTTAGGGGGGGATCACGCTGGCTACACCTTC
cdr3_aa: CASSLGGDHAGYTF

d_call: -
v_call: TRBV6-5
j_call: TRBJ1-4
clone_size: -
cdr3_nt: TGTGCCAGCAGTTACTCGTCCGGACAAAAGAATGAAAAACTGTTTTTT
cdr3_aa: CASSYSSGQKNEKLFF

d_call: TRBD2
v_call: TRBV27
j_call: TRBJ2-3
clone_size: medium-sized
cdr3_nt: TGTGCCAGCAGTTTATTCCGGCGGGAGTTCGGTACGCAGTATTTT
cdr3_aa: CASSLFRREFGTQYF

d_call: TRBD1
v_call: TRBV27
j_call: TRBJ2-2
clone_size: -
cdr3_nt: TGTGCCAGCAGTTTAGGTCAGGGGGTGAATCCAGACCGGGGAGCTGTTTTT
cdr3_aa: CASSLGQGVNPDRGAVF

d_call: -
v_call: TRBV11-2
j_call: TRBJ1-6
clone_size: -
cdr3_nt: TGTGCCAGCAGCTTAGAGGTCTCCTATAATTCACCCCTCCACTTT
cdr3_aa: CASSLEVSYNSPLHF

d_call: -
v_call: TRBV5-1
j_call: TRBJ1-1
clone_size: -
cdr3_nt: TGCGCCAGCAGCCCCGACAGGATGAACACTGAAGCTTTCTTT
cdr3_aa: CASSPDRMNTEAFF

d_call: TRBD1
v_call: TRBV5-6
j_call: TRBJ1-4
clone_size: -
cdr3_nt: TGTGCCAGCAGCAGTACAGGGGGCGGTTATGAAAAACTGTTTTTT
cdr3_aa: CASSSTGGGYEKLFF

d_call: -
v_call: TRBV19
j_call: TRBJ1-5
clone_size: -
cdr3_nt: TGTGCCAGTAGCTTGGCCCAGCAGAATTACAATCAGCCCCAGCATTTT
cdr3_aa: CASSLAQQNYNQPQHF

d_call: -
v_call: TRBV29-1
j_call: TRBJ2-2
clone_size: -
cdr3_nt: TGCAGCGTTGAAGGGGGACCGAACACCGGGGAGCTGTTTTTT
cdr3_aa: CSVEGGPNTGELFF

d_call: TRBD1
v_call: TRBV6-5
j_call: TRBJ2-2
clone_size: -
cdr3_nt: TGTGCCACCACCCGTGACAGGGGTCACACCGGGGAGCTGTTTTTT
cdr3_aa: CATTRDRGHTGELFF

d_call: TRBD2
v_call: TRBV5-5
j_call: TRBJ2-3
clone_size: -
cdr3_nt: TGTGCCAGCAGCTTGATCCTAGCGGGGGGCACAGATACGCAGTATTTT
cdr3_aa: CASSLILAGGTDTQYF

d_call: TRBD1
v_call: TRBV4-1
j_call: TRBJ2-3
clone_size: -
cdr3_nt: TGCGCCAGCAGCCGAACAACCGCCCCCGGGACAGACTTTGCAGATACGCAGTATTTT
cdr3_aa: CASSRTTAPGTDFADTQYF

d_call: -
v_call: TRBV5-4
j_call: TRBJ1-2
clone_size: -
cdr3_nt: TGTGCCAGCAGGGTCAACAGGGCTGGCTACACCTTC
cdr3_aa: CASRVNRAGYTF

d_call: TRBD1
v_call: TRBV9
j_call: TRBJ1-2
clone_size: -
cdr3_nt: TGTGCCAGCAGCGTGGGACAGGGGGCGGTAAACTATGGCTACACCTTC
cdr3_aa: CASSVGQGAVNYGYTF

d_call: -
v_call: TRBV6-2/TRBV6-3
j_call: TRBJ2-3
clone_size: -
cdr3_nt: TGTGCCAGCAGTTACTCGGCAGGGGCGACGTTGGATACGCAGTATTTT
cdr3_aa: CASSYSAGATLDTQYF

d_call: -
v_call: TRBV9
j_call: TRBJ2-1
clone_size: -
cdr3_nt: TGTGCCAGCAGCCTATGGGACTTCTCCTACAATGAGCAGTTCTTC
cdr3_aa: CASSLWDFSYNEQFF

d_call: -
v_call: TRBV3-1/TRBV3-2
j_call: TRBJ1-1
clone_size: -
cdr3_nt: TGTGCCAGCAGCTACCTGAGCCAGAACACTGAAGCTTTCTTT
cdr3_aa: CASSYLSQNTEAFF

d_call: -
v_call: TRBV7-9
j_call: TRBJ2-3
clone_size: -
cdr3_nt: TGTGCCAGCAGCTTTAGCGCCTCTAGCACAGATACGCAGTATTTT
cdr3_aa: CASSFSASSTDTQYF

d_call: -
v_call: TRBV7-2
j_call: TRBJ2-1
clone_size: -
cdr3_nt: TGTGCCAGCAGCTTACGATGGTCCCTGAACTACAATGAGCAGTTCTTC
cdr3_aa: CASSLRWSLNYNEQFF

d_call: TRBD1
v_call: TRBV6-5
j_call: TRBJ2-5
clone_size: -
cdr3_nt: TGTGCCAGCAGGGGGGGCAGGGGGCCCCAAGAGACCCAGTACTTC
cdr3_aa: CASRGGRGPQETQYF